The rows below give T cell receptor beta chains drawn from one sample of a study of cytomegalovirus exposure and HLA in healthy donors. Sequenced by immunoSEQ multiplex PCR; TCRdb stores in-frame clones only, minus some. The sample has about 97,000 clones; roughly two thirds are singletons. Sequencing was carried out using PBMCs. These TCRs come from a man aged 40-49 years in good health and CMV-seronegative. Each CDR3 is given with its conserved first and last residue. The order of the fields is CDR3 length, clone size, D gene, J gene, V gene, CDR3 DNA, CDR3 protein. A D gene is named only where the DNA matches it firmly. Expanded clones get a size class; other rows say once, few or many, or leave the size out.

cdr3_length: 17; clone_size: -; d_call: TRBD1; j_call: TRBJ2-6; v_call: TRBV29-1; cdr3_nt: TGCACCCGAAGAGGACAGGGGGCCTACTCTGGGGCCAACGTCCTGACTTTC; cdr3_aa: CTRRGQGAYSGANVLTF
cdr3_length: 15; clone_size: -; d_call: -; j_call: TRBJ2-3; v_call: TRBV4-1; cdr3_nt: TGCGCCAGCAGCCGGTCGGGTTCCAGCACAGATACGCAGTATTTT; cdr3_aa: CASSRSGSSTDTQYF
cdr3_length: 19; clone_size: -; d_call: -; j_call: TRBJ1-6; v_call: TRBV7-8; cdr3_nt: TGTGCCAGCAGCTTAGCGATAGGGGGGGTGGACTCCTATAATTCACCCCTCCACTTT; cdr3_aa: CASSLAIGGVDSYNSPLHF
cdr3_length: 14; clone_size: -; d_call: -; j_call: TRBJ2-7; v_call: TRBV2; cdr3_nt: TGTGCCAGCAGTGGGGCGGGAAGCTCCTACGAGCAGTACTTC; cdr3_aa: CASSGAGSSYEQYF
cdr3_length: 16; clone_size: -; d_call: TRBD1; j_call: TRBJ1-5; v_call: TRBV28; cdr3_nt: TGTGCCAGCAGTGCTACAGGGGGCATGTCATCTCAGCCCCAGCATTTT; cdr3_aa: CASSATGGMSSQPQHF
cdr3_length: 16; clone_size: -; d_call: -; j_call: TRBJ2-1; v_call: TRBV27; cdr3_nt: TGTGCCAGCAACTTCAGGGTTCCCCCCGCCTACAATGAGCAGTTCTTC; cdr3_aa: CASNFRVPPAYNEQFF
cdr3_length: 14; clone_size: -; d_call: TRBD1; j_call: TRBJ1-5; v_call: TRBV7-2; cdr3_nt: TGTGCCAGCAGTCGGACAGGGGTCAATCAGCCCCAGCATTTT; cdr3_aa: CASSRTGVNQPQHF
cdr3_length: 14; clone_size: few; d_call: -; j_call: TRBJ1-5; v_call: TRBV5-1; cdr3_nt: TGCGCCAGCAGCGAGACAGGATCGAATCAGCCCCAGCATTTT; cdr3_aa: CASSETGSNQPQHF
cdr3_length: 15; clone_size: -; d_call: TRBD1; j_call: TRBJ2-5; v_call: TRBV11-3; cdr3_nt: TGTGCCAGCAGCTTAGGACAGGGCTTTGAAGAGACCCAGTACTTC; cdr3_aa: CASSLGQGFEETQYF
cdr3_length: 15; clone_size: -; d_call: TRBD2; j_call: TRBJ2-1; v_call: TRBV4-2; cdr3_nt: TGTGCCAGCAGCGAAATAGCGGGGGTTGACAATGAGCAGTTCTTC; cdr3_aa: CASSEIAGVDNEQFF
cdr3_length: 15; clone_size: few; d_call: TRBD1; j_call: TRBJ2-7; v_call: TRBV19; cdr3_nt: TGTGCCAGTAGTGGGGGGACAGGAACAGTCTACGAGCAGTACTTC; cdr3_aa: CASSGGTGTVYEQYF
cdr3_length: 12; clone_size: -; d_call: -; j_call: TRBJ2-5; v_call: TRBV10-1; cdr3_nt: TGCGCCAGCAGTGGCGTACAAGAGACCCAGTACTTC; cdr3_aa: CASSGVQETQYF
cdr3_length: 15; clone_size: -; d_call: -; j_call: TRBJ1-5; v_call: TRBV7-6; cdr3_nt: TGTGCCAGCAGCTTAGCGGACAGCTTGGATCAGCCCCAGCATTTT; cdr3_aa: CASSLADSLDQPQHF
cdr3_length: 14; clone_size: -; d_call: -; j_call: TRBJ1-1; v_call: TRBV27; cdr3_nt: TGTGCCAGCAGTCGAAACAGGGTGGACACTGAAGCTTTCTTT; cdr3_aa: CASSRNRVDTEAFF
cdr3_length: 13; clone_size: -; d_call: -; j_call: TRBJ1-1; v_call: TRBV28; cdr3_nt: TGTGCCAGCATTTGGGGGGAGGACACTGAAGCTTTCTTT; cdr3_aa: CASIWGEDTEAFF
cdr3_length: 15; clone_size: -; d_call: TRBD2; j_call: TRBJ2-1; v_call: TRBV6-4; cdr3_nt: TGTGCCAGCAGTGAAGCGGGGGGCTCCTACAATGAGCAGTTCTTC; cdr3_aa: CASSEAGGSYNEQFF
cdr3_length: 15; clone_size: -; d_call: -; j_call: TRBJ1-5; v_call: TRBV10-3; cdr3_nt: TGTGCCATCAGTGGCTCCGGCAGGGGCAATCAGCCCCAGCATTTT; cdr3_aa: CAISGSGRGNQPQHF
cdr3_length: 14; clone_size: -; d_call: TRBD2; j_call: TRBJ2-7; v_call: TRBV28; cdr3_nt: TGTGCCAGCCTCCCCGGGGGGAGCTCCTACGAGCAGTACTTC; cdr3_aa: CASLPGGSSYEQYF
cdr3_length: 16; clone_size: -; d_call: TRBD2; j_call: TRBJ2-7; v_call: TRBV4-1; cdr3_nt: TGCGCCAGCGCCCCAATGGGCGGGGGGGGAACCTACGAGCAGTACTTC; cdr3_aa: CASAPMGGGGTYEQYF
cdr3_length: 14; clone_size: -; d_call: -; j_call: TRBJ2-2; v_call: TRBV27; cdr3_nt: TGTGCCAGCGGCTGGGGGCAGAACACCGGGGAGCTGTTTTTT; cdr3_aa: CASGWGQNTGELFF
cdr3_length: 15; clone_size: -; d_call: -; j_call: TRBJ1-6; v_call: TRBV7-2; cdr3_nt: TGTGCCAGCAGCTTAGTGGCATCAATAAATTCACCCCTCCACTTT; cdr3_aa: CASSLVASINSPLHF
cdr3_length: 11; clone_size: few; d_call: -; j_call: TRBJ1-1; v_call: TRBV27; cdr3_nt: TGTGCCAGCACCTTCGGGGGGCTGGCTTTCTTT; cdr3_aa: CASTFGGLAFF